One T cell receptor (beta chain) is described in this entry. This entry belongs to a study of cytomegalovirus exposure and HLA in healthy donors. CDR3 length: 13 residues. The V end was cut by 7 bases, the J end by 0 bases, with 10 bases between. The germline CDR1 and CDR2 sequences are SEHNR and FQNEAQ (reference sequence). Use of 60 Vbeta and 13 Jbeta primers characterized the PCR. TCRdb's table, derived via immunoSEQ multiplex PCR, lists solely in-frame clones and lacks some. The repertoire holds roughly 100,000 clones, with around 15% as singletons. The receptor was isolated from a female donor in good health and CMV-seronegative. The chain carries TRBV7-9 and TRBJ2-7; the D gene is possibly TRBD2 (5 bases). The source material was PBMCs. CDR3 DNA: TGTGCCAGCACTCAGCGGAACTCCTACGAGCAGTACTTC. Translated, it gives CASTQRNSYEQYF.